The source of this T cell receptor (beta chain) is a study of blood T cell repertoires in COVID-19. Background on the study: Sites in the United States, Italy and Spain provided acute and convalescent COVID-19 samples. PBMCs, B-cell-depleted T cells, or T cells were the source of the cDNA or gDNA that made up the material.

This CDR3 contains 12 residues. CDR1 is KGHDR and CDR2 is SFDVKD in the germline V gene. V was pared by 2 bases and J by 8 bases, with 6 bases between. In the original workflow: Estimates of nucleated cell counts were drawn from the amplification of reference gene primers. Here immunoSEQ multiplex PCR was the method, and the copy in TCRdb shows in-frame clones only, minus some. V, J and clone size derive from that table, while D and trimming were established from the DNA sequence. Of about 180,000 clones in the sample, roughly four fifths were seen once. The clonotype comes from a woman in her sixties or seventies with COVID-19, enrolled during active disease. The gene calls are TRBV24-1 and TRBJ2-1; TRBD2 is a possible D gene (6 bases). The sample was peripheral blood. The CDR3 region is CATSDWDYEQFF. CDR3 sequence (DNA): TGTGCCACCAGTGATTGGGACTATGAGCAGTTCTTC.